The source of this T cell receptor beta chain is a study of OX40 agonist ivuxolimab in advanced cancers. Study overall: The study gave patients intravenous ivuxolimab at 0.01 to 10 mg/kg every 2 weeks.

Whole-study results and caveats: Expanded peripheral T cell antigen specificity was not determined.

Points on this clone: Its antigen is not known.

CDR1 is SGHVS and CDR2 is FQNEAQ in the germline V gene. Unmatched junction bases numbered 14, after V lost 2 bases and J lost 11 bases. The CDR3 is 16 residues long. Repertoires were generated with immunoSEQ multiplex PCR, while TCRdb's copy carries only in-frame clones and drops some. The data show 60,000 to 85,000 clones, 89% seen once. This receptor was taken from an adult with an advanced solid tumor such as melanoma, head and neck, liver or kidney cancer. This chain connects TRBV7-8 to TRBJ1-4; TRBD1 agrees at 7 bases. The source was CD4+ or CD8+ T cells sorted from blood, collected in a trial of the OX40 agonist ivuxolimab. CDR3: CASSLRRGTALEKLFF. CDR3 sequence (DNA): TGTGCCAGCAGCTTACGGCGGGGGACAGCGCTTGAGAAACTGTTTTTT.